The 24 T cell receptor beta chains below were found in one sample sequenced in a study of T cells in Graves' hyperthyroidism and ophthalmopathy. TCR beta CDR3 sequences were amplified from RNA transcripts. A first-round RT-PCR of the TCR CDR3 used the HTBI primer set. TCRdb used MiXCR to reprocess the multiplex PCR reads, holding one entry per CDR3 protein. In the table there are around 620,000 distinct CDR3 sequences, more than 45% of which are singletons. Input material: peripheral blood or thyroid tissue (not recorded which). The source is an adult woman with Graves' disease, either hyperthyroidism or ophthalmopathy (not recorded which).

J is TRBJ2-7 and V is TRBV29-1; 10 bases fit TRBD2. In germline, CDR1 is SQVTM, CDR2 ANQGSEA. V trimming: 0 bases; J trimming: 3 bases; junction bases outside the gene matches: 5. The CDR3 loop spans 15 amino acids. The CDR3 region has the DNA TGCAGCGTTGAAGATGGAGCGGGAGGGCGCTACGAGCAGTACTTC. Its protein is CSVEDGAGGRYEQYF.

To note about this clonotype: A clone one base away is much larger, so this may be a read error. Since no conserved phenylalanine or tryptophan closes the CDR3, a read error is the likely cause. The J gene is TRBJ2-7, the V gene TRBV4-2; D unclear. V was shortened by 0 bases and J by 4 bases, with 7 bases between the two germline ends. Per the germline V gene, CDR1 is LGHNA and CDR2 is YNFKEQ. CDR3 length: 13 amino acids. In DNA, the CDR3 is TGTGCCAGCAGCCAAGATAGGGATTACGAGCAGTACCTC. As protein: CASSQDRDYEQYL.

V and J are TRBV28 and TRBJ2-5, with 11 bases matching TRBD2. Trimming took 4 bases from V and 9 from J; bases not matched to a gene: 7. There are 14 residues in the CDR3. The germline V gene has CDR1 MDHEN and CDR2 SYDVKM. The CDR3 DNA follows: TGTGCCAGCAGTTCCCGAATAGCGGGAGGGGCCCAGTACTTC. Amino acid sequence: CASSSRIAGGAQYF.

This clonotype has only a few counts. This chain uses TRBV2 with TRBJ1-4; D uncertain. The CDR3 spans 14 residues. V was pared by 3 bases and J by 7 bases, with 12 bases between. Germline CDR1 reads SNHLY; CDR2 reads FYNNEI. The CDR3 bases are TGTGCCAGCAGTGATCCGGGATCAGGTGAAAAACTGTTTTTT. This sequence encodes CASSDPGSGEKLFF.

This clonotype occurred many times. The chain joins TRBV10-3 to TRBJ1-4; 9 bases are a match to TRBD1. The junction had 5 bases not matched to a gene; V was cut back by 7 bases and J by 8 bases. Germline V gene lookup returns CDR1 ENHRY and CDR2 SYGVKD. The CDR3 extends over 13 amino acids. The CDR3 here is CAITWGQGEKLFF. Here the CDR3 DNA reads TGTGCCATCACTTGGGGACAGGGCGAAAAACTGTTTTTT.

This clonotype showed up just a few times. The chain couples TRBV20-1 to TRBJ1-5, with a tentative D call TRBD1 (6 bases). Germline assignment: CDR1 DFQATT and CDR2 SNEGSKA (reference sequence). V lost 3 bases to trimming and J lost 2 bases, with 20 bases between them. The CDR3 runs to 17 residues. CDR3 residues: CSARTGSRRGGNQPQHF. CDR3 in DNA: TGCAGTGCTAGGACAGGATCTAGACGTGGCGGCAATCAGCCCCAGCATTTT.

The chain recombines TRBV20-1 with TRBJ2-7; D is possibly TRBD2 (6 bases). This CDR3 region has 12 residues. In germline, CDR1 is DFQATT, CDR2 SNEGSKA (reference sequence). V gave up 3 bases and J gave up 3 bases, with 9 bases separating them. The CDR3 DNA reads as TGCAGTGCTAGCACGGGGGTCTACGAGCAGTACTTC. Residues: CSASTGVYEQYF.

This clonotype was counted ten times or more. The J gene is TRBJ2-5, the V gene TRBV11-2; 8 bases agree with TRBD2. CDR1 and CDR2 from the germline V gene are SGHAT and FQNNGV. CDR3 length equals 16 residues. Unmatched junction bases numbered 13, after V lost 5 bases and J lost 5 bases. The CDR3 spells CASSRGTRYSRETQYF. CDR3 nucleotides: TGTGCCAGCAGCCGAGGGACTAGGTATTCCCGTGAGACCCAGTACTTC. Drawing the rest from reference TRBV11-2 and TRBJ2-5, the complete variable domain is EAGVAQSPRYKIIEKRQSVAFWCNPISGHATLYWYQQILGQGPKLLIQFQNNGVVDDSQLPKDRFSAERLKGVDSTLKIQPAKLEDSAVYLCASSRGTRYSRETQYFGPGTRLLVL.

The CDR3 spells CSARGLAGNEQYF. The CDR3 bases are TGCAGTGCTCGAGGCCTAGCGGGCAACGAGCAGTACTTC. The rearrangement links TRBV20-1 to TRBJ2-7; 8 bases line up with TRBD2. The CDR3 has 13 residues. Trimming removed 5 bases from V and 5 bases from J; junction bases left unmatched: 8. Germline CDR1 and CDR2: DFQATT and SNEGSKA (reference sequence).

In this sample, this clonotype turned up a few times. V gene TRBV15 combines with J gene TRBJ2-5; D remains ambiguous. Per the germline V gene, CDR1 is LNHNV and CDR2 is YYDKDF (reference sequence). V shed 5 bases and J shed 5 bases, with 12 bases lying between them. This CDR3 is 13 amino acids long. The CDR3 reads CATSVSPQETQYF. The CDR3 DNA follows: TGTGCCACCAGCGTCTCCCCTCAGGAGACCCAGTACTTC.

This clonotype was observed many times. The chain employs TRBV7-9 and TRBJ2-5; 7 bases fit TRBD2. Trimming removed 4 bases from V and 2 bases from J; junction bases left unmatched: 10. Per the germline V gene, CDR1 is SEHNR and CDR2 is FQNEAQ (reference sequence). This CDR3 has 16 amino acids. The CDR3 DNA is TGTGCCAGCAGCTCTTACCTCGGACTAGTTCAAGAGACCCAGTACTTC. Amino acids: CASSSYLGLVQETQYF.

V gene TRBV19 combines with J gene TRBJ1-5; D might be TRBD1 (5 bases). This CDR3 contains 14 residues. Trimming pared 4 bases from V and 2 bases from J, leaving 9 bases between. Per germline, CDR1 LNHDA and CDR2 SQIVND (reference sequence). The CDR3 nucleotides are TGTGCCAGTAGTAGGGGGTACGGCAATCAGCCCCAGCATTTT. Protein sequence: CASSRGYGNQPQHF.

This clonotype was seen a few times. The V gene is TRBV30, the J gene TRBJ1-1; TRBD1 is a possible D gene (6 bases). Trimming pared 7 bases from V and 0 bases from J, leaving 9 bases between. Germline lookup yields CDR1 GTSNPN and CDR2 SVGIG (reference sequence). The CDR3 consists of 12 residues. In DNA, the CDR3 is TGTGCCTCGGGACATATGAACACTGAAGCTTTCTTT. It encodes CASGHMNTEAFF.

To note about this clonotype: At one end the junction does not follow the germline gene, possibly because of a read error. This chain links TRBV29-1 with TRBJ1-1; D is perhaps TRBD1 (5 bases). The CDR3 totals 14 residues. Per germline, CDR1 SQVTM and CDR2 ANQGSEA. The CDR3 protein is CSVAGGGGNAEAFF. The CDR3 DNA reads TGCAGCGTAGCTGGGGGGGGAGGGAACGCTGAAGCTTTCTTT.

This clonotype was recorded at least ten times. The chain joins TRBV6-1 to TRBJ1-5; 7 bases fit TRBD1. V was clipped by 2 bases and J by 5 bases; unmatched bases: 3. Germline assignment: CDR1 MNHNS and CDR2 SASEGT. There are 14 residues in the CDR3. The CDR3 nucleotides read TGTGCCAGCAGTGAAACTACAGGGGATCAGCCCCAGCATTTT. Its translation is CASSETTGDQPQHF.

V gene TRBV10-3 combines with J gene TRBJ1-3; D is ambiguous. The CDR3 has 14 residues. Trimming cost V 6 bases and J 0 bases, with 9 bases left between them. In germline, CDR1 is ENHRY, CDR2 SYGVKD. The CDR3 sequence: CAIRGPGSGNTIYF. For the CDR3, the DNA is TGTGCCATCAGGGGCCCGGGCTCTGGAAACACCATATATTTT.

This chain joins TRBV7-2 and TRBJ1-2; no definite D call. The CDR3 loop spans 14 amino acids. Per germline, CDR1 SGHTA and CDR2 FQGNSA. Trimming took 1 base from V and 3 from J, leaving 9 bases between them. The CDR3 DNA follows: TGTGCCAGCAGCTTAGGAGACGTGGACTATGGCTACACCTTC. This gives the protein CASSLGDVDYGYTF.

J is TRBJ2-7 and V is TRBV7-2; 11 bases fit TRBD2. After removal of 5 bases from V and 3 bases from J, the junction contained 6 bases not matched to a gene. CDR1 and CDR2 (germline): SGHTA, FQGNSA. The CDR3 runs 15 residues. CDR3 nucleotide sequence: TGTGCCAGCAGCACGACTAGCGGGGCGATCTACGAGCAGTACTTC. Residues: CASSTTSGAIYEQYF.

This clonotype was counted ten times or more. The chain has TRBV9 and TRBJ1-1; D possibly corresponds to TRBD1 (6 bases). The V and J ends lost 0 bases and 0 bases respectively, with 12 bases between them. Germline CDR1 is SGDLS and CDR2 is YYNGEE. The CDR3 spans 16 residues. The CDR3 sequence is CASSVGQVGLNTEAFF. In DNA form, the CDR3 reads TGTGCCAGCAGCGTAGGACAGGTTGGGCTGAACACTGAAGCTTTCTTT.

The chain couples TRBV12-3 or TRBV12-4 to TRBJ1-1; D remains unclear. CDR3 length: 14 amino acids. Trimming cost V 6 bases and J 1 base, with 12 bases left between them. The CDR3 nucleotides are TGTGCCAGCAGGCTAATCTCAGAGAACACTGAAGCTTTCTTT. Translation gives CASRLISENTEAFF.

The V gene is TRBV25-1, the J gene TRBJ1-1, with TRBD1 matching over 8 bases. The CDR3 sequence is 13 residues long. CDR1 is MGHDK, CDR2 SYGVNS, per germline. CDR3 loop: CASSRGPLTEAFF. The CDR3 DNA sequence: TGTGCTAGTTCCAGGGGGCCTCTCACTGAAGCTTTCTTT.

The rearrangement joins TRBV7-2 to TRBJ2-7; D may be TRBD1 (6 bases). The CDR3 has 11 residues. The germline V gene encodes CDR1 SGHTA and CDR2 FQGNSA. V lost 6 bases, J lost 7 bases, and 10 bases lay in between. The CDR3 sequence is CASRKRGEQYF. The CDR3 nucleotides read TGTGCCAGCAGGAAAAGGGGGGAGCAGTACTTC.

This clonotype was seen many times. The chain joins TRBV7-2 to TRBJ2-5; D uncertain. CDR3 length: 14 amino acids. With 5 bases removed from V and 2 bases from J, the gap between germline ends came to 12 bases. The germline gives CDR1 SGHTA, CDR2 FQGNSA. The CDR3 here is CASSQGWDQETQYF. DNA for the CDR3: TGTGCCAGCAGCCAAGGGTGGGATCAAGAGACCCAGTACTTC.

There are many counts of this clonotype. The chain couples TRBV3-1 to TRBJ1-4, with D perhaps TRBD1 (6 bases). CDR3 length: 15 amino acids. V shed 1 base and J shed 4 bases, with 10 bases lying between them. Germline-derived CDR1 and CDR2 are LGHDT and YNNKEL (reference sequence). CDR3 DNA: TGTGCCAGCAGCCAAGTGGACAGACATAATGAAAAACTGTTTTTT. Protein product: CASSQVDRHNEKLFF.